These 17 T cell receptor beta chains originate from one sample sequenced in a study of blood T cells in healthy people across ages (dated by TCRdb to the mid-2010s). The library was obtained by 5' RACE. Sequencing relied on an Illumina HiSeq 2500. A second 7 to 11 cycle PCR used a sample-barcoded 5' primer and a J-beta primer mix. Using fastp trimming at Q25 and MiXCR clonotype assembly, TCRdb reanalyzed the public sequencing data and kept in-frame beta chains. When rows share a CDR3 protein, they turn into one entry using the most common DNA and genes. The sample has about 1.6 million distinct CDR3 sequences on record, 30% to 40% of them singletons. Clones ranked in the top ten supply around 10% of the sample. Material: blood. Every receptor here comes from a woman aged 30 to 39 in good health.

About this clonotype itself: Compared with germline, one end of the junction differs, possibly owing to a read error. The chain joins TRBV9 to TRBJ1-2, with a weak D call TRBD1 (5 bases). CDR1 is SGDLS, CDR2 YYNGEE, per germline. There are 16 residues in the CDR3. CDR3: CASSVPRGTTNYGCTF. DNA of the CDR3: TGTGCCAGCAGCGTACCTAGGGGCACCACTAACTATGGCTGCACCTTC.

V usage is TRBV4-2 and J usage is TRBJ2-7; 7 bases map to TRBD2. CDR3 length equals 15 residues. Unmatched junction bases numbered 7, after V lost 3 bases and J lost 2 bases. Germline V lookup: CDR1 LGHNA, CDR2 YNFKEQ. The CDR3 protein is CASSQRAGEAYEQYF. The CDR3 DNA is TGTGCCAGCAGCCAGAGGGCGGGAGAGGCCTACGAGCAGTACTTC.

This CDR3 reads CSARALGGPTGELFF. The CDR3, as DNA: TGCAGTGCTAGGGCTCTGGGGGGCCCCACCGGGGAGCTGTTTTTT. The chain recombines TRBV20-1 with TRBJ2-2; D is tentatively TRBD1 or TRBD2 (6 bases each). The CDR3 spans 15 residues. Trimming left V 3 bases short and J 4 bases short, with 15 bases between. CDR1 DFQATT and CDR2 SNEGSKA come from the germline V gene (reference sequence).

The chain joins TRBV3-1 to TRBJ1-2, with a possible D match to TRBD1 (5 bases). This CDR3 contains 15 residues. Germline V gene lookup returns CDR1 LGHDT and CDR2 YNNKEL (reference sequence). V lost 4 bases to trimming and J lost 8 bases, with 20 bases between them. Here the CDR3 reads CASSPNAGGSWGYTF. The CDR3 nucleotides read TGTGCCAGCAGCCCGAACGCCGGGGGTTCCTGGGGCTACACCTTC.

The rearrangement links TRBV4-1 to TRBJ1-1, with D uncertain. V lost 3 bases, J lost 4 bases, and 15 bases lay in between. The CDR3 extends over 15 amino acids. The germline CDR1 and CDR2 sequences are MGHRA and YSYEKL. CDR3 nucleotide sequence: TGCGCCAGCAGCCACTTTACCGGGCCTTCCACTGAAGCTTTCTTT. Translated: CASSHFTGPSTEAFF.

The chain links TRBV3-1 to TRBJ2-1; TRBD1 might be the D (5 bases). Looked up from germline, CDR1 is LGHDT and CDR2 is YNNKEL (reference sequence). V lost 3 bases and J 2 bases, leaving 11 bases between the germline ends. The CDR3 covers 15 residues. This chain's CDR3 is CASSQAGMPYNEQFF. The CDR3 DNA follows: TGTGCCAGCAGCCAGGCAGGGATGCCCTACAATGAGCAGTTCTTC.

This clonotype has ten or more counts. The gene calls are TRBV21-1 and TRBJ2-5; the table's D call TRBD1 went unverified against the DNA. TRBV21-1 is reported as a pseudogene. The CDR3 is made up of 16 amino acids. The CDR3 coding sequence is TGTGCCAGCACCGGGGCTGACGGGGGCAGCCAAGAGACCCAGTACTTC. Translated: CASTGADGGSQETQYF.

This sequence joins TRBV24-1 and TRBJ2-6; 9 bases match TRBD1. Germline CDR1 is KGHDR and CDR2 is SFDVKD. Trimming removed 4 bases from V and 4 bases from J; junction bases left unmatched: 10. The CDR3 covers 18 residues. The CDR3 DNA sequence: TGTGCCACCAGTGACGTCCCGGGACAGGGTGCCGGGGCCAACGTCCTGACTTTC. It yields the protein CATSDVPGQGAGANVLTF.

This chain uses TRBV27 with TRBJ1-1; tentative D call: TRBD1 (6 bases). CDR3 length equals 15 residues. V was shortened by 0 bases and J by 4 bases, with 12 bases between the two germline ends. The germline V gene has CDR1 MNHEY and CDR2 SMNVEV (reference sequence). The CDR3 loop is CASSLSGGGGTEAFF. The CDR3 coding sequence is TGTGCCAGCAGTTTATCCGGAGGAGGGGGCACTGAAGCTTTCTTT.

This clonotype has at least ten counts. The rearrangement links TRBV29-1 to TRBJ2-3; TRBD1 matches 7 bases. After removal of 5 bases from V and 6 bases from J, the junction contained 5 bases not matched to a gene. Germline assignment: CDR1 SQVTM and CDR2 ANQGSEA. The CDR3 is 12 amino acids. The CDR3 DNA reads as TGCAGCGTTACCCGGGACAGCGATACGCAGTATTTT. Protein sequence: CSVTRDSDTQYF.

This clonotype was seen repeatedly, ten times or more. V usage is TRBV9 and J usage is TRBJ2-1, with D unresolved. With 7 bases removed from V and 2 bases from J, the gap between germline ends came to 4 bases. CDR3 length: 11 amino acids. Germline lookup yields CDR1 SGDLS and CDR2 YYNGEE. The CDR3 region has the DNA TGTGCCAGCGGAGCCTACAATGAGCAGTTCTTC. As protein: CASGAYNEQFF.

There are a few counts of this clonotype. The chain links TRBV5-6 to TRBJ2-1, with TRBD2 matching 9 bases. This CDR3 is 15 amino acids long. The germline gives CDR1 SGHDT, CDR2 YYEEEE. V was clipped by 1 base and J by 7 bases; unmatched bases: 6. CDR3 residues: CASSLLAGEPNEQFF. DNA for the CDR3: TGTGCCAGCAGCTTGTTAGCGGGAGAGCCTAATGAGCAGTTCTTC.

The chain recombines TRBV6-5 with TRBJ2-5, with 7 bases that match TRBD2. Germline V gene data show CDR1 as MNHEY and CDR2 as SVGAGI. With 2 bases clipped from V and 3 bases from J, the junction kept 9 bases outside the gene matches. This CDR3 spans 16 amino acids. The CDR3 bases are TGTGCCAGCAGTTACCCGGCTGGGGACTACGAAGAGACCCAGTACTTC. Protein: CASSYPAGDYEETQYF.

This chain uses TRBV20-1 with TRBJ1-2; TRBD1 agrees at 7 bases. The V gene's germline CDR1 is DFQATT and CDR2 SNEGSKA (reference sequence). The CDR3 extends over 12 amino acids. Unmatched junction bases numbered 10, after V lost 5 bases and J lost 10 bases. The CDR3 spells CSAVGQDEDYTF. The DNA of the CDR3 is TGCAGTGCTGTAGGACAGGACGAAGACTACACCTTC.

The CDR3 is CASSQDRTRRLDTQYF. CDR3 DNA: TGCGCCAGCAGCCAAGATCGGACTAGACGTTTGGATACGCAGTATTTT. V gene TRBV4-1 combines with J gene TRBJ2-3; TRBD2 aligns across 7 bases. The CDR3 has 16 residues. The V gene end was trimmed by 0 bases and the J gene end by 6 bases; junction bases not matched to a gene: 9. From germline, CDR1 is MGHRA and CDR2 YSYEKL.

The rearrangement joins TRBV4-1 to TRBJ2-1; 9 bases map to TRBD2. Germline V lookup: CDR1 MGHRA, CDR2 YSYEKL. The CDR3 spans 18 residues. J lost 9 bases, V lost 0 bases, and 15 bases had no gene match. The CDR3 bases are TGCGCCAGCAGCCAAGATCCCCCTTGGCGGGAGGGGTGGATTGAGCAGTTCTTC. Translated, it gives CASSQDPPWREGWIEQFF.

In the case of this clonotype: An end of the junction differs from the germline gene, which may be a read error. The chain combines TRBV5-1 with TRBJ2-3, with D hard to call. From germline, CDR1 is SGHRS and CDR2 YFSETQ. The CDR3 is 16 amino acids. The DNA of the CDR3 is TGCGCCGGCAGCTTCTCGGGTAGGGTTGGTTCGGATACGCAGTATTTT. Translating it yields CAGSFSGRVGSDTQYF.